These 3 T cell receptor beta chains were all obtained from the same sample, sequenced in a study of cytomegalovirus exposure and HLA in healthy donors. PCR primers comprised 60 Vbeta and 13 Jbeta primers. Clones were sequenced by immunoSEQ multiplex PCR, and TCRdb holds only the in-frame ones, with some missing. The sample shows 170,000 or so clones, roughly 80% of them seen only once. The sequencing input was PBMCs. These TCRs come from a woman aged 40 to 50 in good health and CMV-seronegative.

This chain connects TRBV5-1 to TRBJ1-1, with D hard to call. The CDR3 is 14 residues long. V lost 1 base and J lost 0, with 7 bases in between. CDR1 and CDR2 (germline): SGHRS, YFSETQ. CDR3 sequence (DNA): TGCGCCAGCAGCTTGATGCAGATGAACACTGAAGCTTTCTTT. It yields the protein CASSLMQMNTEAFF.

V gene TRBV6-6 combines with J gene TRBJ2-5; weak D call: TRBD1 (6 bases). Looked up from germline, CDR1 is MNHNY and CDR2 is SVGAGI (reference sequence). Trimming cost V 6 bases and J 1 base, with 15 bases left between them. CDR3 size: 15 residues. DNA for the CDR3: TGTGCCAGCAGCCTACAGGACAGCATCCAAGAGACCCAGTACTTC. This sequence encodes CASSLQDSIQETQYF.

The chain is built from TRBV5-1 and TRBJ2-7, with D tentatively TRBD1 (5 bases). Trimming took 5 bases from V and 5 from J, leaving 14 bases between them. Germline CDR1 is SGHRS and CDR2 is YFSETQ. CDR3 length: 13 amino acids. The CDR3 DNA reads TGCGCCAGCAGTAACCAGGGTTCGAACGAGCAGTACTTC. As protein: CASSNQGSNEQYF.